What follows is one T cell receptor beta chain and its context. The antigen is not known. V was pared by 7 bases and J by 0 bases, with 18 bases between. This CDR3 is built from 16 residues. Germline values: CDR1 MNHEY, CDR2 SVGEGT. Diagnoses rested on clinical symptoms, serum thyroxine and TRAb, thyroid ultrasound and orbital computed tomography. Each 10 ml fresh peripheral blood draw supplied the PBMCs. Amplified TCR beta CDR3 regions derived from RNA transcripts. HTBI primers were used for first-round RT-PCR of the TCR CDR3. TCRdb reanalysed the multiplex PCR reads using MiXCR and keeps one entry per CDR3 protein. The sample records hundreds of thousands of distinct CDR3 sequences, around 16% being singletons. The data are from a study of T cells in Graves' hyperthyroidism and ophthalmopathy. Broader study findings: Ophthalmopathy could be told apart from stable hyperthyroidism with a 13 V-J model.

The J gene is TRBJ1-1, the V gene TRBV6-2 or TRBV6-3; D call uncertain. This clonotype was sampled from a man in his forties or fifties with Graves' hyperthyroidism. The sequenced sample was blood. DNA of the CDR3: TGTGCCAGCAACCGGGCAGAGCTTATAATGAACACTGAAGCTTTCTTT. Its protein is CASNRAELIMNTEAFF.